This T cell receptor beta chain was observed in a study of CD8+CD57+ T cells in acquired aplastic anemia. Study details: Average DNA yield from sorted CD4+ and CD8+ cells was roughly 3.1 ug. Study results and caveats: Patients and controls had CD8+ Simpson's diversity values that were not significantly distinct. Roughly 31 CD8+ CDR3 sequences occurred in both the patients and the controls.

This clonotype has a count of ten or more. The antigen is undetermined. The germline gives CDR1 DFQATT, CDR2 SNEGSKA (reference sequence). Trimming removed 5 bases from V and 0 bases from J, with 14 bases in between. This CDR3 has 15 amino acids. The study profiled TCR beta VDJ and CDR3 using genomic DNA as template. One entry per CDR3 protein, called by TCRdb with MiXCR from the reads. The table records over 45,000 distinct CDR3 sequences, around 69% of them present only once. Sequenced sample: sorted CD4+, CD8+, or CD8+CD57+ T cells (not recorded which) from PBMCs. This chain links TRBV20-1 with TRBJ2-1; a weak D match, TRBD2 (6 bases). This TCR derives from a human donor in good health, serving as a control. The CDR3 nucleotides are TGCAGTGCTTCTACGGGACTCAGCTCCTACAATGAGCAGTTCTTC. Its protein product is CSASTGLSSYNEQFF.